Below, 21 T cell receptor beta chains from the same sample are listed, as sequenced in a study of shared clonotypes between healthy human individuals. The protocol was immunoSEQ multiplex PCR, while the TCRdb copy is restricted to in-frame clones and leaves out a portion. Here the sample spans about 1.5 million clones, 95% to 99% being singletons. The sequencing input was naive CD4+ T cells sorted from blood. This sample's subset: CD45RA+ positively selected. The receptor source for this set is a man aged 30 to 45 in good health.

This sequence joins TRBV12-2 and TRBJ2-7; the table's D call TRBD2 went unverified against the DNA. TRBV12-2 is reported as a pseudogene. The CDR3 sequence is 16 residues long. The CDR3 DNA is TGTGCAAGTCGCTTAGGCCAAGAGCGGGAGAACCACGAGCAGTACTTC. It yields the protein CASRLGQERENHEQYF.

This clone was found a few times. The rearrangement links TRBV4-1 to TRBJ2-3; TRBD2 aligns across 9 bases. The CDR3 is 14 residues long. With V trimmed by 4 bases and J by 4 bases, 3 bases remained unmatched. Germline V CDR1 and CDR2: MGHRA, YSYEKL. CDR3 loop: CASSLSGSADTQYF. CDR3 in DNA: TGCGCCAGCAGCCTTAGCGGGAGTGCAGATACGCAGTATTTT.

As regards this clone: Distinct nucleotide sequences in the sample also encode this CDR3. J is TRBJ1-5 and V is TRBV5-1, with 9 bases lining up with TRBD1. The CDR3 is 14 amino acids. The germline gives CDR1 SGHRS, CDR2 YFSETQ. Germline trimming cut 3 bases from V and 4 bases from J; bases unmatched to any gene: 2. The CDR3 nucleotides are TGCGCCAGCAGCTCGGGGACAGGGAATCAGCCCCAGCATTTT. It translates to CASSSGTGNQPQHF.

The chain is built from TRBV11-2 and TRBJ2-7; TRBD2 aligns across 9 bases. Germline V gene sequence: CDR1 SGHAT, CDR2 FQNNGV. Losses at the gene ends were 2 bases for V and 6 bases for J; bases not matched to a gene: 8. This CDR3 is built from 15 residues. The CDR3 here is CASSLMAGGRGEQYF. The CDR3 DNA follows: TGTGCCAGCAGCTTAATGGCGGGAGGGCGGGGCGAGCAGTACTTC.

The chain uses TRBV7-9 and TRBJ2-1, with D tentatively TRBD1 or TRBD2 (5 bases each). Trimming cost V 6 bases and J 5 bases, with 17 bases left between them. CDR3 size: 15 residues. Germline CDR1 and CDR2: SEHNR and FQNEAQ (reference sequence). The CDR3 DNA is TGTGCCAGCAGTCATCCTAGGGACCCACACAATGAGCAGTTCTTC. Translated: CASSHPRDPHNEQFF. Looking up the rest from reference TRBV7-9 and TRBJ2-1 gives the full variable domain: DTGVSQNPRHKITKRGQNVTFRCDPISEHNRLYWYRQTLGQGPEFLTYFQNEAQLEKSRLLSDRFSAERPKGSFSTLEIQRTEQGDSAMYLCASSHPRDPHNEQFFGPGTRLTVL.

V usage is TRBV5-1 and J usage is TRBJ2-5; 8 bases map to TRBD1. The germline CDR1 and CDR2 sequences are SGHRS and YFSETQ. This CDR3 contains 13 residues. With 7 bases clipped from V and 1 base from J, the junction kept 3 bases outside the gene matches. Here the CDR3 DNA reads TGCGCCAGCGCCGGGACAGGCCAAGAGACCCAGTACTTC. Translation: CASAGTGQETQYF.

CDR3 residues: CASSLVFGRDTEAFF. CDR3 sequence (DNA): TGTGCCAGCAGCTTAGTATTCGGCAGGGACACTGAAGCTTTCTTT. The chain is built from TRBV7-6 and TRBJ1-1; D is possibly TRBD1 (5 bases). CDR3 size: 15 residues. Trimming pared 1 base from V and 3 bases from J, leaving 12 bases between. In germline, CDR1 is SGHVS, CDR2 FNYEAQ.

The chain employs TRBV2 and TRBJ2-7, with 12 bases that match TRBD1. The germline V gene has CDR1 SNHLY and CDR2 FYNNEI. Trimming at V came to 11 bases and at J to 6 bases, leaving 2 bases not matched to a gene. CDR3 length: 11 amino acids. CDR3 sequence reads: CAGTGGIEQYF. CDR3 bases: TGTGCCGGGACAGGGGGCATCGAGCAGTACTTC.

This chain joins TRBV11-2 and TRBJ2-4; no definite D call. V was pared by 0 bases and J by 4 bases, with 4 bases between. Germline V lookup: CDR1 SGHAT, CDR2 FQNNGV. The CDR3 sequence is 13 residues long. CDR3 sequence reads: CASSLDLKNIQYF. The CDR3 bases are TGTGCCAGCAGCTTAGACCTAAAAAACATTCAGTACTTC. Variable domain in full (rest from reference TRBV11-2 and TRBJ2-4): EAGVAQSPRYKIIEKRQSVAFWCNPISGHATLYWYQQILGQGPKLLIQFQNNGVVDDSQLPKDRFSAERLKGVDSTLKIQPAKLEDSAVYLCASSLDLKNIQYFGAGTRLSVL.

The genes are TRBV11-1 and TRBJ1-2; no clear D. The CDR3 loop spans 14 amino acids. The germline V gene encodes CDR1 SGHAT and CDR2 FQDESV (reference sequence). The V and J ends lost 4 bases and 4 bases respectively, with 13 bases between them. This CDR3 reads CASSSSLRTYGYTF. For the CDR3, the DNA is TGTGCCAGCAGCTCTAGCCTTCGAACCTATGGCTACACCTTC.

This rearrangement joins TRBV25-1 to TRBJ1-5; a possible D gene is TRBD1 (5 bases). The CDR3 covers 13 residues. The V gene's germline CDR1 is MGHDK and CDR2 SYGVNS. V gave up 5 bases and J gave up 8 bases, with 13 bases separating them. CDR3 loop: CASSWDQGEPQHF. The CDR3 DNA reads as TGTGCCAGCAGTTGGGACCAAGGGGAGCCCCAGCATTTT. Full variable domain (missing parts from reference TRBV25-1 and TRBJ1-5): EADIYQTPRYLVIGTGKKITLECSQTMGHDKMYWYQQDPGMELHLIHYSYGVNSTEKGDLSSESTVSRIRTEHFPLTLESARPSHTSQYLCASSWDQGEPQHFGDGTRLSIL.

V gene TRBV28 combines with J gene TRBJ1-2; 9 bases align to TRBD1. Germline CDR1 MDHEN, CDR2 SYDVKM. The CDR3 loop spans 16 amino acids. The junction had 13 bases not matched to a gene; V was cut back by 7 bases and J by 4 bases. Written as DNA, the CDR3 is TGTGCCAGCACCGACGGCCTTACAGGGGGCGTCTATGGCTACACCTTC. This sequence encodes CASTDGLTGGVYGYTF.

CDR3 region: CASNSGTGTYNEQFF. In DNA, the CDR3 is TGTGCCAGTAACTCCGGGACAGGGACGTACAATGAGCAGTTCTTC. J is TRBJ2-1 and V is TRBV19; TRBD1 agrees at 9 bases. Germline V gene data show CDR1 as LNHDA and CDR2 as SQIVND (reference sequence). The V and J ends lost 7 bases and 4 bases, in that order; junction bases with no gene match: 8. The CDR3 is made up of 15 amino acids.

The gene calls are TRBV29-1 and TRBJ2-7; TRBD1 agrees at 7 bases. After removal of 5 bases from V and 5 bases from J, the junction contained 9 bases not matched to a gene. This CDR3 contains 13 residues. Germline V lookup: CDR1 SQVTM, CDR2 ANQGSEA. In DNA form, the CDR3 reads TGCAGCGTTAGACCACAGGGGATTAACGAGCAGTACTTC. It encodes CSVRPQGINEQYF.

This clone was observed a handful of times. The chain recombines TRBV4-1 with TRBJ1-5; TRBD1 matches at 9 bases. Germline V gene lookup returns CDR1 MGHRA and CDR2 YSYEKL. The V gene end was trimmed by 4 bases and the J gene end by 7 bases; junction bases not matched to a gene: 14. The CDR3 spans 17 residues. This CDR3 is CASSLKGGDRAYQPQHF. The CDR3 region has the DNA TGCGCCAGCAGCCTTAAAGGAGGGGACAGGGCGTACCAGCCCCAGCATTTT.

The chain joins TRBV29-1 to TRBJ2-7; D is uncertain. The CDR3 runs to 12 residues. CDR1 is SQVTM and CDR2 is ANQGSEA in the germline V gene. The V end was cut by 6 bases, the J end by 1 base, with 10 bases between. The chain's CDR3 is CSVSSPSYEQYF. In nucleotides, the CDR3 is TGCAGCGTATCCAGCCCTTCCTACGAGCAGTACTTC.

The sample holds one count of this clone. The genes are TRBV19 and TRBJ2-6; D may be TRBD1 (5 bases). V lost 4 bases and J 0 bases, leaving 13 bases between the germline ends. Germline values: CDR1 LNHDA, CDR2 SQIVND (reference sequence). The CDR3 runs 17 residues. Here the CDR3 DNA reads TGTGCCAGTAGTAACGACAGAACCATCTCTGGGGCCAACGTCCTGACTTTC. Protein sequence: CASSNDRTISGANVLTF.

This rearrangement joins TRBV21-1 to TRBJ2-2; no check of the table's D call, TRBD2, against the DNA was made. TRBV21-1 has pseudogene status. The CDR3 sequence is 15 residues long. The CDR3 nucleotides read TGTGCCAGCAGCAACCACGGACTAGCTGCCGGGGAGCTGTTTTTT. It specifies CASSNHGLAAGELFF.

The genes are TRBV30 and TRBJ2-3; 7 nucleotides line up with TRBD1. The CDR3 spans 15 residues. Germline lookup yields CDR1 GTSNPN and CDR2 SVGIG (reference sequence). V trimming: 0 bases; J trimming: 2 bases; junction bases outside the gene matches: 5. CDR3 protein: CAWSVLQGHTDTQYF. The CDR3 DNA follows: TGTGCCTGGAGTGTATTACAGGGGCACACAGATACGCAGTATTTT.

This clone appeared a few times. As DNA, the CDR3 is TGCGCCAGCAGCTCGGGACAGGGGGGCACTGAAGCTTTCTTT. It translates to CASSSGQGGTEAFF. This chain connects TRBV5-1 to TRBJ1-1, with TRBD1 matching over 11 bases. The CDR3 sequence is 14 residues long. The trim removed 3 bases at V and 4 bases at J, leaving 2 bases unmatched. Germline lookup yields CDR1 SGHRS and CDR2 YFSETQ.

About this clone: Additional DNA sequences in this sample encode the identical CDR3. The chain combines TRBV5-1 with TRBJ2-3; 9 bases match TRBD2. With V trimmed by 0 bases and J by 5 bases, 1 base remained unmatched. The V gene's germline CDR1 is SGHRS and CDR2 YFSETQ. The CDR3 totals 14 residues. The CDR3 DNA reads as TGCGCCAGCAGCTTGGAACTAGCGGGAGATACGCAGTATTTT. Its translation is CASSLELAGDTQYF.